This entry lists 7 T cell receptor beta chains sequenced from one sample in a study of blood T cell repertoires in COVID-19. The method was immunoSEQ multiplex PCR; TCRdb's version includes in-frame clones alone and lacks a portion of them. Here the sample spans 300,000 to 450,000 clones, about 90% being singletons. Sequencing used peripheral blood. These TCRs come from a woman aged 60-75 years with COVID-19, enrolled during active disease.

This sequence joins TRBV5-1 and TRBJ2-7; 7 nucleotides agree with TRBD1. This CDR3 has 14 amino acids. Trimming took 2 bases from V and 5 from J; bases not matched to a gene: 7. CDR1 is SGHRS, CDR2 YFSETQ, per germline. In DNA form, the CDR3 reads TGCGCCAGCAGCTTTGACAGGGTTTCTGACGAGCAGTACTTC. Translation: CASSFDRVSDEQYF.

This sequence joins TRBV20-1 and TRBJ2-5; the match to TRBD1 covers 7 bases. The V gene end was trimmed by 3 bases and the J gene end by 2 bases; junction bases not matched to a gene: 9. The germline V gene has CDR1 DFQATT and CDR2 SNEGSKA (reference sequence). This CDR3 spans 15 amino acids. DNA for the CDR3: TGCAGTGCTAGTGGGGACAGCAGTTCTCAAGAGACCCAGTACTTC. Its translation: CSASGDSSSQETQYF.

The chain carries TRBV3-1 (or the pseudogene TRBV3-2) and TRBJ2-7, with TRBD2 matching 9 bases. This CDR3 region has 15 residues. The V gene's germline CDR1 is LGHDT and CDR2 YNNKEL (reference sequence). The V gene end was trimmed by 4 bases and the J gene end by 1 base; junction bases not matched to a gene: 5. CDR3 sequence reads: CASSLAGELSYEQYF. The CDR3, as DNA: TGTGCCAGCAGCCTAGCGGGGGAATTGTCCTACGAGCAGTACTTC.

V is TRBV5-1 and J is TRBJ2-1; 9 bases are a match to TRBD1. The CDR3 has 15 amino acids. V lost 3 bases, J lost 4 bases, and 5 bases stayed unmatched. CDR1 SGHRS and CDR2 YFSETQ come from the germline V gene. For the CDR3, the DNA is TGCGCCAGCAGCTCCTCCGGGACAGGGTACAATGAGCAGTTCTTC. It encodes CASSSSGTGYNEQFF.

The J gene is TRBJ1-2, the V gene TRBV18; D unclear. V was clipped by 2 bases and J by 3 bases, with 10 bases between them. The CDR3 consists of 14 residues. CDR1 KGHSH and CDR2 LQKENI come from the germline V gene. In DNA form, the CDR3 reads TGTGCCAGCTCACCAATGGGGAGTGACTATGGCTACACCTTC. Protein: CASSPMGSDYGYTF.

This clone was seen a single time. The CDR3 nucleotides read TGTGCCAGCACCCCGCGGGGGAGACCAAACTATGGCTACACCTTC. It translates to CASTPRGRPNYGYTF. The chain employs TRBV6-5 and TRBJ1-2, with a tentative D call TRBD1 (5 bases). Trimming took 7 bases from V and 2 from J, leaving 17 bases between them. The germline V gene encodes CDR1 MNHEY and CDR2 SVGAGI. The CDR3 spans 15 residues.

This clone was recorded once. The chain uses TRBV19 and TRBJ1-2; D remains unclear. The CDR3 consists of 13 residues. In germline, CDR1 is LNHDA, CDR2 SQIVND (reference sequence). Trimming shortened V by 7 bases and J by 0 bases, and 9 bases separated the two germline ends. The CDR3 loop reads CASTGDANYGYTF. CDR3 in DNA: TGTGCCAGTACAGGCGACGCTAACTATGGCTACACCTTC.